The 14 T cell receptor beta chains below all came from one sample that was sequenced in a study of Ad26.COV2.S vaccination and SARS-CoV-2 variants. Libraries were prepared by immunoSEQ multiplex PCR; TCRdb keeps only in-frame clonotypes and omits some of them. The sample has 300,000 to 450,000 clones; about 91% are singletons. Specimen: peripheral blood, collected after recovery from COVID-19. Receptors were obtained from a human donor who had recovered from COVID-19.

This sequence joins TRBV6-2 or TRBV6-3 and TRBJ1-5, with 7 positions matching TRBD1. The V segment lost 0 bases and the J segment 3 bases; nucleotides outside the gene matches: 5. The CDR3 is 16 amino acids. CDR1 is MNHEY and CDR2 is SVGEGT in the germline V gene. The CDR3 is CASSYSGGGVNQPQHF. DNA of the CDR3: TGTGCCAGCAGTTACTCCGGAGGGGGCGTCAATCAGCCCCAGCATTTT.

The rearrangement joins TRBV7-2 to TRBJ1-3; D gene unclear. Germline assignment: CDR1 SGHTA and CDR2 FQGNSA. Deletions cut 7 bases from V and 2 bases from J, with 6 bases between. The CDR3 consists of 12 residues. CDR3 sequence reads: CASNVPGNTIYF. For the CDR3, the DNA is TGTGCCAGCAACGTCCCTGGAAACACCATATATTTT.

The chain couples TRBV6-6 to TRBJ1-2; tentative D call: TRBD1 (6 bases). The V end was cut by 2 bases, the J end by 8 bases, with 12 bases between. Germline V gene lookup returns CDR1 MNHNY and CDR2 SVGAGI (reference sequence). CDR3 length equals 13 residues. CDR3 in amino acids: CASSYGGRAGYTF. CDR3 nucleotide sequence: TGTGCCAGCAGTTACGGGGGCAGGGCGGGCTACACCTTC.

The V and J genes are TRBV18 and TRBJ2-3; D possibly corresponds to TRBD2 (5 bases). From germline, CDR1 is KGHSH and CDR2 LQKENI. The CDR3 contains 15 residues. V lost 3 bases and J lost 6, with 16 bases in between. CDR3 region: CASSPIALLKDTQYF. DNA of the CDR3: TGTGCCAGCTCACCCATAGCGCTTCTCAAGGATACGCAGTATTTT.

The chain recombines TRBV18 with TRBJ2-3; D might be TRBD1 or TRBD2, each matching 5 bases. The CDR3 sequence is 13 residues long. Trimming removed 2 bases at V and 6 bases at J, with 9 bases between. CDR1 is KGHSH, CDR2 LQKENI, per germline. The CDR3 is CASSPWGTDTQYF. CDR3 sequence (DNA): TGTGCCAGCTCACCATGGGGGACGGATACGCAGTATTTT.

This clone was recorded only once. The chain recombines TRBV9 with TRBJ1-1, with a tentative D call TRBD1 (5 bases). Trimming cost V 4 bases and J 0 bases, with 13 bases left between them. Germline CDR1 reads SGDLS; CDR2 reads YYNGEE. This CDR3 is built from 15 residues. The CDR3 protein is CASSSRGVMNTEAFF. In DNA form, the CDR3 reads TGTGCCAGCAGCAGTCGGGGGGTCATGAACACTGAAGCTTTCTTT.

The rearrangement uses TRBV14 and TRBJ1-1; D is uncertain. CDR1 is SGHDN, CDR2 FVKESK, per germline. The CDR3 is made up of 14 amino acids. V was cut by 4 bases and J by 2 bases, with 11 bases left in between. The DNA of the CDR3 is TGTGCCAGCAGCCCCACCCTTTTAAACACTGAAGCTTTCTTT. As protein: CASSPTLLNTEAFF.

The V call is TRBV7-9, the J call TRBJ2-7, with TRBD1 identical over 7 bases. The V and J ends lost 4 bases and 6 bases, in that order; junction bases with no gene match: 3. The length of the CDR3 is 12 residues. CDR1 SEHNR and CDR2 FQNEAQ come from the germline V gene (reference sequence). The CDR3 region is CASSWHRGEQYF. The CDR3 DNA reads as TGTGCCAGCAGCTGGCACAGGGGCGAGCAGTACTTC.

This chain connects TRBV7-9 to TRBJ1-1; 8 bases fit TRBD1. Germline assignment: CDR1 SEHNR and CDR2 FQNEAQ (reference sequence). There are 17 residues in the CDR3. V was pared by 0 bases and J by 3 bases, with 9 bases of the junction left unmatched. For the CDR3, the DNA is TGTGCCAGCAGCTTAGCGGCAGGGGGCATGAATTACACTGAAGCTTTCTTT. Encoded protein: CASSLAAGGMNYTEAFF.

The CDR3 here is CASSFAGEPSTDTQYF. The CDR3 nucleotides are TGTGCCAGCAGCTTCGCCGGGGAGCCGAGCACAGATACGCAGTATTTT. The J gene is TRBJ2-3, the V gene TRBV7-2; tentatively, D is TRBD2 (5 bases). Trimming pared 3 bases from V and 0 bases from J, leaving 13 bases between. From germline, CDR1 is SGHTA and CDR2 FQGNSA. This CDR3 is 16 amino acids long.

The J gene is TRBJ1-2, the V gene TRBV5-8; the D gene is possibly TRBD1 (6 bases). V was pared by 2 bases and J by 6 bases, with 17 bases between. Germline V gives CDR1 SGHTS, CDR2 YDEGEE. The CDR3 sequence is 15 residues long. The CDR3 sequence: CASSFEGRGRDGYTF. The CDR3 DNA reads as TGTGCCAGCAGCTTCGAGGGCAGGGGTCGGGATGGCTACACCTTC. The variable domain in full, with the rest retrieved from reference TRBV5-8 and TRBJ1-2, is EAGVTQSPTHLIKTRGQQATLRCSPISGHTSVYWYQQALGLGLQFLLWYDEGEERNRGNFPPRFSGRQFPNYSSELNVNALELEDSALYLCASSFEGRGRDGYTFGSGTRLTVV.

The V gene is TRBV5-4, the J gene TRBJ1-2, with 7 bases lining up with TRBD1. CDR3 length: 14 amino acids. Germline values: CDR1 SGHNT, CDR2 YYREEE (reference sequence). J was trimmed by 2 bases and V by 2 bases; bases with no gene match: 3. CDR3 nucleotide sequence: TGTGCCAGCAGCTTAAGGGGGCCCAACTATGGCTACACCTTC. The encoded protein is CASSLRGPNYGYTF.

The V call is TRBV4-1, the J call TRBJ1-3, with 8 bases fitting TRBD1. This CDR3 is 17 amino acids long. Germline V gene data show CDR1 as MGHRA and CDR2 as YSYEKL. Germline trimming cut 2 bases from V and 0 bases from J; bases unmatched to any gene: 6. CDR3 sequence: CASSQWGQANSGNTIYF. CDR3 nucleotides: TGCGCCAGCAGCCAATGGGGACAGGCTAACTCTGGAAACACCATATATTTT.

The CDR3 sequence is CASSQRQGADTQYF. Written as DNA, the CDR3 is TGTGCCAGCAGCCAACGACAGGGGGCGGATACGCAGTATTTT. V and J are TRBV2 and TRBJ2-3, with 10 bases that match TRBD1. The J segment lost 6 bases and the V segment lost 6 bases, leaving 6 bases of the junction unmatched. CDR1 and CDR2 (germline): SNHLY, FYNNEI. The CDR3 covers 14 residues.